Here is one TCR beta chain with its context. The data originate from a study of Ad26.COV2.S vaccination and SARS-CoV-2 variants. Specified treatment: roughly 19 received Ad26.COV2.S at low or high dose, single or two shots; five or six received placebo; per-sample allocation not given. Material that was analyzed had been drawn on day 63 after the first vaccine or placebo injection. TCRdb's table, derived via immunoSEQ multiplex PCR, lists solely in-frame clones and lacks some. The top ten clones hold approximately 2.2% of a sample with around 320,000 clones, around 81% of them seen once. The V gene end was trimmed by 4 bases and the J gene end by 4 bases; junction bases not matched to a gene: 10. Germline V gene data show CDR1 as SGHDT and CDR2 as YYEEEE. The CDR3 contains 15 residues.

The sequencing here drew on peripheral blood, taken in a trial of Ad26.COV2.S vaccine versus placebo. The chain carries TRBV5-6 and TRBJ1-2; 7 nucleotides line up with TRBD1. The sequence was collected from a person aged 18 to 65 who received the Ad26.COV2.S COVID-19 vaccine or a placebo. CDR3 residues: CASSPRQGGSYGYTF. The CDR3, as DNA: TGTGCCAGCAGCCCTAGACAGGGAGGGAGCTATGGCTACACCTTC.